A selection of T cell receptor beta chains follows, all from one sample in a study of CXCR3-negative and CXCR3-positive naive CD8 T cells. TCRdb reprocessed the 5' RACE reads, with one entry per CDR3 protein and no DNA. This sample contains more than 45,000 distinct CDR3 sequences. The sample consisted of memory CD8+ T cells from blood. All receptors derive from a human donor in good health. Some clones in this sample may be carry-over from other donors' samples. CDR3s include the opening cysteine and the closing phenylalanine or tryptophan. Not all rows give a size; the values are once, few, many and, for expanded clones, a class.

14 NA TRBJ2-7 TRBV11-2 CASSQRKGSYEQYF
16 NA TRBJ2-7 TRBV21-1 CASSKWGGQRNYEQYF
12 NA TRBJ2-7 TRBV4-2 CASSIWGDEQYF
15 NA TRBJ2-3 TRBV12-5 CASGLGGLSTDTQYF
13 NA TRBJ2-7 TRBV18 CASSPPSSYEQYF
12 NA TRBJ2-1 TRBV29-1 CSAQGQASEQFF
14 NA TRBJ2-5 TRBV3-1 CASSQDLRGETQYF
15 NA TRBJ1-1 TRBV5-6 CASSSVTGQNTEAFF
15 NA TRBJ2-5 TRBV7-9 CASSSVQGTQETQYF
15 medium-sized TRBJ2-1 TRBV6-4 CASSESAGQANEQFF
15 NA TRBJ2-7 TRBV28 CASSLGQGSSYEQYF
12 NA TRBJ2-1 TRBV29-1 CSVTGRSNEQFF
16 NA TRBJ2-1 TRBV20-1 CSARQFSSGGYNEQFF
14 NA TRBJ2-4 TRBV12-3/TRBV12-4 CASSPLVAKNIQYF
13 NA TRBJ1-1 TRBV29-1 CSAQEGLNTEAFF
14 NA TRBJ2-6 TRBV29-1 CSVEAVSGANVLTF
14 NA TRBJ2-4 TRBV5-6 CASSPRRGKNIQYF
14 NA TRBJ2-5 TRBV5-1 CASSPPESQETQYF
13 NA TRBJ2-3 TRBV6-2/TRBV6-3 CASSYSELDTQYF
14 NA TRBJ1-2 TRBV29-1 CSVWDEGTNYGYTF
14 NA TRBJ2-1 TRBV27 CASILDRDHNEQFF
16 NA TRBJ2-7 TRBV7-6 CASSLKFSYSSYEQYF
13 NA TRBJ2-5 TRBV27 CASKGWGPETQYF
15 NA TRBJ2-5 TRBV4-1 CASSQGRGSGETQYF
14 NA TRBJ2-7 TRBV20-1 CSALTAESSYEQYF
18 NA TRBJ2-5 TRBV5-8 CASSLVTPRSTDIETQYF
11 NA TRBJ2-5 TRBV6-2/TRBV6-3 CASRGSETQYF
16 NA TRBJ2-1 TRBV7-3 CASSLTLDRAYNEQFF